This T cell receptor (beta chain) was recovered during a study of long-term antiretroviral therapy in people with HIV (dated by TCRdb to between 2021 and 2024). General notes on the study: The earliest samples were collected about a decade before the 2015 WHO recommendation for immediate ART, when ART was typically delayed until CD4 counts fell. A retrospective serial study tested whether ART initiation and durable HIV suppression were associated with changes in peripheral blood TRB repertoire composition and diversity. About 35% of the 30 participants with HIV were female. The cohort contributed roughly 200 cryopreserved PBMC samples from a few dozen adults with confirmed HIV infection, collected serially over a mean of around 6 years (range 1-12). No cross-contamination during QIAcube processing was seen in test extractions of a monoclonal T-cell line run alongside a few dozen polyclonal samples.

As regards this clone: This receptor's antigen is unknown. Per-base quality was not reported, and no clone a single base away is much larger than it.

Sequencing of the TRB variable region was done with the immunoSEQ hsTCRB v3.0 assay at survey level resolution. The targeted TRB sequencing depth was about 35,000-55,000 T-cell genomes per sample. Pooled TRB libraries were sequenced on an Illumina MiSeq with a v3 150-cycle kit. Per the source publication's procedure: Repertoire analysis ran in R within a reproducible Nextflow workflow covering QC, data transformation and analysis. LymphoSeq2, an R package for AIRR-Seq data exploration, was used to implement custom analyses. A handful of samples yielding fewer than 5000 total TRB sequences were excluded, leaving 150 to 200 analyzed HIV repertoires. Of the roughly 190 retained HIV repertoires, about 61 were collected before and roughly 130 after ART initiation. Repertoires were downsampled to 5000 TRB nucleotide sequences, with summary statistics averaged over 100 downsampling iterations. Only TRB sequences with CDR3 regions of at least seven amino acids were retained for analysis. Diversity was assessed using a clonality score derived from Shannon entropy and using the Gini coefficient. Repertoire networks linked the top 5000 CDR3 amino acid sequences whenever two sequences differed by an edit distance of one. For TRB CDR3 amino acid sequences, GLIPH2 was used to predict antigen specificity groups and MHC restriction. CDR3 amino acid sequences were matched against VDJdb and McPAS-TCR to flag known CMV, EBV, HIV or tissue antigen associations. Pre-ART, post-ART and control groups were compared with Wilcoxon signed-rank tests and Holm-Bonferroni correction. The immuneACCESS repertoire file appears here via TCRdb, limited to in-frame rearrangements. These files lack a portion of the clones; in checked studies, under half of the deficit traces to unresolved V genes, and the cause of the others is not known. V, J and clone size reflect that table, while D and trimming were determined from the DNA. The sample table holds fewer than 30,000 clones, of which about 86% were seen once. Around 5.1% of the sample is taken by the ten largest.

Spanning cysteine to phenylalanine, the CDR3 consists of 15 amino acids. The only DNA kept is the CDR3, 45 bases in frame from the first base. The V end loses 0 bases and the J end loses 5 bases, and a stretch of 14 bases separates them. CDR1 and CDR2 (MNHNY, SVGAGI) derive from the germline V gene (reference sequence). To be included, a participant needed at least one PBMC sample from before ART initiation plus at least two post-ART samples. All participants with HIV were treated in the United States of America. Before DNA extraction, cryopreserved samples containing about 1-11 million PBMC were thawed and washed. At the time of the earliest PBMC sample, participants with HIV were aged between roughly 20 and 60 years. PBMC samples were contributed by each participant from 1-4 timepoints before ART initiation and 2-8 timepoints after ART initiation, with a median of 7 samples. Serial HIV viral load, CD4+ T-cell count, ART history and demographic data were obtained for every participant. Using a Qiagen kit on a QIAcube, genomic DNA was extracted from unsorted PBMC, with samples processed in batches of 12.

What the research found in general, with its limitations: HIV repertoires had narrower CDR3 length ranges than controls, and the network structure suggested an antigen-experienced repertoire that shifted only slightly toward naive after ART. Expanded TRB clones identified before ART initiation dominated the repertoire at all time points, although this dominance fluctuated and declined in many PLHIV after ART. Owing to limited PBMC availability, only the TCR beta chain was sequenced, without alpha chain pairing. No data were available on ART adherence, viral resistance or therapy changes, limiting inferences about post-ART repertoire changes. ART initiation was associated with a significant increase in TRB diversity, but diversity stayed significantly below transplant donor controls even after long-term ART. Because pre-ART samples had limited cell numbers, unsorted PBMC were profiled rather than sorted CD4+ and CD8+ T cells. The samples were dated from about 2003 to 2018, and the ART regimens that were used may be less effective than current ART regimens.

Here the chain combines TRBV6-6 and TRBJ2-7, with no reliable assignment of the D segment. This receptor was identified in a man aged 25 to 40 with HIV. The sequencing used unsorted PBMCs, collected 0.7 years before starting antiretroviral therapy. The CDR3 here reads CASSYSSEGRNEQYF. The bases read TGTGCCAGCAGTTACTCGAGTGAAGGTCGGAACGAGCAGTACTTC.